A selection of T cell receptor beta chains follows, all from one sample in a study of T cell responses to AZD1222 COVID-19 vaccine. Method: immunoSEQ multiplex PCR; TCRdb's copy keeps in-frame clones and lacks some. The sample consists of over 110,000 clones, more than 85% of them appearing once. The specimen comprised peripheral blood, sampled after recovery from COVID-19. The receptors were sampled from an adult who had recovered from COVID-19. Both conserved end residues are part of each CDR3. Each record gives: D gene, clone size, J gene, V gene, CDR3 DNA, CDR3 protein. A D gene is named only where the DNA matches it firmly. For some rows the clone size is stated as once, few or many, or as a class when expanded; others skip it.

D gene: TRBD1
clone size: NA
J gene: TRBJ2-7
V gene: TRBV28
CDR3 DNA: TGTGCCAGTACCACAGGGGGGCACTACGAGCAGTACTTC
CDR3 protein: CASTTGGHYEQYF

D gene: TRBD1
clone size: NA
J gene: TRBJ1-1
V gene: TRBV6-5
CDR3 DNA: TGTGCCACCCGGACAGGGAAAAACACTGAAGCTTTCTTT
CDR3 protein: CATRTGKNTEAFF

D gene: NA
clone size: NA
J gene: TRBJ2-1
V gene: TRBV11-3
CDR3 DNA: TGTGCCAGCAGCGCCCAAGGGAACAATGAGCAGTTCTTC
CDR3 protein: CASSAQGNNEQFF

D gene: TRBD1
clone size: NA
J gene: TRBJ1-3
V gene: TRBV3-1/TRBV3-2
CDR3 DNA: TGTGCCAGCAGCCAGACAGGGGACGGAAACACCATATATTTT
CDR3 protein: CASSQTGDGNTIYF

D gene: NA
clone size: NA
J gene: TRBJ1-4
V gene: TRBV27
CDR3 DNA: TGTGCCAGCAGTTTATCGTCAGCTGCAACTAATGAAAAACTGTTTTTT
CDR3 protein: CASSLSSAATNEKLFF

D gene: NA
clone size: NA
J gene: TRBJ2-3
V gene: TRBV29-1
CDR3 DNA: TGCAGCGTTGAAGTTGGGGGCACAGATACGCAGTATTTT
CDR3 protein: CSVEVGGTDTQYF

D gene: NA
clone size: NA
J gene: TRBJ1-3
V gene: TRBV6-5
CDR3 DNA: TGTGCCAGCAGTTACTCGAGCCTTACAGCTGGAAACACCATATATTTT
CDR3 protein: CASSYSSLTAGNTIYF

D gene: NA
clone size: NA
J gene: TRBJ2-7
V gene: TRBV20-1
CDR3 DNA: TGCAGTGCTAGTTCCCGACTAGAGGATATCAACGAGCAGTACTTC
CDR3 protein: CSASSRLEDINEQYF

D gene: TRBD1
clone size: NA
J gene: TRBJ2-5
V gene: TRBV28
CDR3 DNA: TGTGCCAGCACAGGGGGCTTTTACGAGACCCAGTACTTC
CDR3 protein: CASTGGFYETQYF

D gene: TRBD2
clone size: NA
J gene: TRBJ2-7
V gene: TRBV30
CDR3 DNA: TGTGCCTGGAGTCCGACTAGCGGAACCTACGAGCAGTACTTC
CDR3 protein: CAWSPTSGTYEQYF

D gene: NA
clone size: NA
J gene: TRBJ1-2
V gene: TRBV7-9
CDR3 DNA: TGTGCCAGCAGATCAGGTGACACGAACTATGGCTACACCTTC
CDR3 protein: CASRSGDTNYGYTF

D gene: NA
clone size: NA
J gene: TRBJ2-7
V gene: TRBV5-1
CDR3 DNA: TGCGCCAGCAGCTTGGTAGGAGGGTGGAACGAGCAGTACTTC
CDR3 protein: CASSLVGGWNEQYF

D gene: NA
clone size: NA
J gene: TRBJ2-7
V gene: TRBV24-1
CDR3 DNA: TGTGCCACCCACGGGGAAGCGGGCCCCTCCTACGAGCAGTACTTC
CDR3 protein: CATHGEAGPSYEQYF

D gene: NA
clone size: NA
J gene: TRBJ1-1
V gene: TRBV6-1
CDR3 DNA: TGTGCCAGCATTACACAGGGAGAAGCTTTCTTT
CDR3 protein: CASITQGEAFF

D gene: TRBD2
clone size: NA
J gene: TRBJ2-3
V gene: TRBV13
CDR3 DNA: TGTGCCAGCAGCTTAGTTAGCGGGAGGGCTCATGGGACAGATACGCAGTATTTT
CDR3 protein: CASSLVSGRAHGTDTQYF

D gene: TRBD1
clone size: NA
J gene: TRBJ2-2
V gene: TRBV28
CDR3 DNA: TGTGCCAGCCTTCTACAGGGGGCGCTTCCCGGGGAGCTGTTTTTT
CDR3 protein: CASLLQGALPGELFF

D gene: NA
clone size: NA
J gene: TRBJ1-1
V gene: TRBV27
CDR3 DNA: TGTGCCAGCAGACCCAGTCGGGGGCGGATTTACACTGAAGCTTTCTTT
CDR3 protein: CASRPSRGRIYTEAFF

D gene: NA
clone size: NA
J gene: TRBJ2-5
V gene: TRBV7-8
CDR3 DNA: TGTGCCAGCAGCTCGTACCAAGAGACCCAGTACTTC
CDR3 protein: CASSSYQETQYF

D gene: NA
clone size: NA
J gene: TRBJ1-2
V gene: TRBV7-9
CDR3 DNA: TGTGCCAGCAGCTTAGGCGGTTCCCAGGGTTATGGCTACACCTTC
CDR3 protein: CASSLGGSQGYGYTF

D gene: TRBD1
clone size: NA
J gene: TRBJ1-6
V gene: TRBV3-1/TRBV3-2
CDR3 DNA: TGTGCCAGCAGCCGAGGAACCGGGACAGGGAATTCACCCCTCCACTTT
CDR3 protein: CASSRGTGTGNSPLHF

D gene: TRBD2
clone size: NA
J gene: TRBJ2-2
V gene: TRBV4-1
CDR3 DNA: TGCGCCAGCAGCCAAGACTTCCCAGCGGGAGCCGTCGGGGAGCTGTTTTTT
CDR3 protein: CASSQDFPAGAVGELFF

D gene: TRBD1
clone size: NA
J gene: TRBJ1-5
V gene: TRBV7-9
CDR3 DNA: TGTGCCAGCAGCCTACAGGGACAGGAGCAGCCCCAGCATTTT
CDR3 protein: CASSLQGQEQPQHF

D gene: TRBD2
clone size: NA
J gene: TRBJ2-7
V gene: TRBV28
CDR3 DNA: TGTGCCAGCAGCCCCGGACCGGGACTAGCGGAGGTGAGCTCCTACGAGCAGTACTTC
CDR3 protein: CASSPGPGLAEVSSYEQYF

D gene: NA
clone size: NA
J gene: TRBJ1-1
V gene: TRBV2
CDR3 DNA: TGTGCCACTGAGGACGGGGGACGTTTATTCATGAACACTGAAGCTTTCTTT
CDR3 protein: CATEDGGRLFMNTEAFF

D gene: TRBD1
clone size: NA
J gene: TRBJ1-5
V gene: TRBV19
CDR3 DNA: TGTGCCAGTAGGGGGACAGGGACCAGCAATCAGCCCCAGCATTTT
CDR3 protein: CASRGTGTSNQPQHF

D gene: NA
clone size: few
J gene: TRBJ1-1
V gene: TRBV19
CDR3 DNA: TGTGCCAGTAGTAAAATTGGACAGACGATAATGGATTTGAACACTGAAGCTTTCTTT
CDR3 protein: CASSKIGQTIMDLNTEAFF

D gene: NA
clone size: NA
J gene: TRBJ1-1
V gene: TRBV11-2
CDR3 DNA: TGTGCCAGCAGCCGGGACGGAGGAAAGATAGAAGCTTTCTTT
CDR3 protein: CASSRDGGKIEAFF

D gene: NA
clone size: NA
J gene: TRBJ2-1
V gene: TRBV7-3
CDR3 DNA: TGTGCCAGCAGCCTCAGGACCGCGTCCTACAATGAGCAGTTCTTC
CDR3 protein: CASSLRTASYNEQFF

D gene: NA
clone size: NA
J gene: TRBJ2-1
V gene: TRBV7-9
CDR3 DNA: TGTGCCAGCAGCTTCGGGGTGACAGCTACACACAATGAGCAGTTCTTC
CDR3 protein: CASSFGVTATHNEQFF

D gene: NA
clone size: NA
J gene: TRBJ1-1
V gene: TRBV7-9
CDR3 DNA: TGTGCCAGCAGCTTAGTTGGCAGGGGTATCCCCTTGAACACTGAAGCTTTCTTT
CDR3 protein: CASSLVGRGIPLNTEAFF

D gene: NA
clone size: NA
J gene: TRBJ1-3
V gene: TRBV19
CDR3 DNA: TGTGCCAGTAGACCCCTTACAGGGTTCACTGGAAACACCATATATTTT
CDR3 protein: CASRPLTGFTGNTIYF

D gene: NA
clone size: NA
J gene: TRBJ2-7
V gene: TRBV2
CDR3 DNA: TGTGCCAGCAGACTACCCCATGATTACGAGCAGTACTTC
CDR3 protein: CASRLPHDYEQYF

D gene: NA
clone size: NA
J gene: TRBJ2-5
V gene: TRBV7-9
CDR3 DNA: TGTGCCAGCAGTTTGGTCCGCCTGGGCCAAGAGACCCAGTACTTC
CDR3 protein: CASSLVRLGQETQYF

D gene: NA
clone size: NA
J gene: TRBJ1-1
V gene: TRBV28
CDR3 DNA: TGTGCCAGCAGTTTCATAGGCCTGAACACTGAAGCTTTCTTT
CDR3 protein: CASSFIGLNTEAFF

D gene: TRBD2
clone size: NA
J gene: TRBJ2-7
V gene: TRBV10-2
CDR3 DNA: TGCGCCAGCAGTACAGGCGGGGGGTACGAGCAGTACTTC
CDR3 protein: CASSTGGGYEQYF

D gene: NA
clone size: NA
J gene: TRBJ1-1
V gene: TRBV5-8
CDR3 DNA: TGTGCCAGCAGCTTGCTGGCCAACACTGAAGCTTTCTTT
CDR3 protein: CASSLLANTEAFF

D gene: TRBD1
clone size: NA
J gene: TRBJ2-2
V gene: TRBV6-5
CDR3 DNA: TGTGCCAGCAGTTACTCGACAGGGGGAAACACCGGGGAGCTGTTTTTT
CDR3 protein: CASSYSTGGNTGELFF

D gene: NA
clone size: NA
J gene: TRBJ2-7
V gene: TRBV3-1/TRBV3-2
CDR3 DNA: TGTGCCAGCAGCCAAGATGGTGGTCCCTACGAGCAGTACTTC
CDR3 protein: CASSQDGGPYEQYF

D gene: NA
clone size: NA
J gene: TRBJ2-7
V gene: TRBV4-1
CDR3 DNA: TGCGCCAGCAGCCAAGAAGTCAGATCCTACGAGCAGTACTTC
CDR3 protein: CASSQEVRSYEQYF

D gene: TRBD2
clone size: NA
J gene: TRBJ2-1
V gene: TRBV5-1
CDR3 DNA: TGCGCCAGCAGCTTGGGTAGCGGGAGTCGCAATGAGCAGTTCTTC
CDR3 protein: CASSLGSGSRNEQFF

D gene: TRBD2
clone size: NA
J gene: TRBJ2-1
V gene: TRBV2
CDR3 DNA: TGTGCCAGCAGTGATGGGACTAGCGGCTACAATGAGCAGTTCTTC
CDR3 protein: CASSDGTSGYNEQFF

D gene: TRBD1
clone size: NA
J gene: TRBJ1-4
V gene: TRBV5-1
CDR3 DNA: TGCGCCAGCAGCACAGACAGGGGCGCAACTAATGAAAAACTGTTTTTT
CDR3 protein: CASSTDRGATNEKLFF

D gene: NA
clone size: NA
J gene: TRBJ2-7
V gene: TRBV21-1
CDR3 DNA: TGTGCCAGCAGCAACGGGGACAGCCCCTACGAGCAGTACTTC
CDR3 protein: CASSNGDSPYEQYF

D gene: NA
clone size: NA
J gene: TRBJ1-5
V gene: TRBV5-1
CDR3 DNA: TGCGCCAGCAGCTTGGCTCCCAATCAGCCCCAGCATTTT
CDR3 protein: CASSLAPNQPQHF

D gene: NA
clone size: NA
J gene: TRBJ2-7
V gene: TRBV5-1
CDR3 DNA: TGCGCCAGCAGCACACAGGGATTTACCTACGAGCAGTACTTC
CDR3 protein: CASSTQGFTYEQYF

D gene: NA
clone size: NA
J gene: TRBJ2-5
V gene: TRBV5-1
CDR3 DNA: TGCGCCAGCAGCTTGTGGTCATCAGAGACCCAGTACTTC
CDR3 protein: CASSLWSSETQYF

D gene: NA
clone size: NA
J gene: TRBJ1-5
V gene: TRBV5-6
CDR3 DNA: TGTGCCAGCAGCTTGGAGGGACATCATCAGCCCCAGCATTTT
CDR3 protein: CASSLEGHHQPQHF

D gene: NA
clone size: NA
J gene: TRBJ2-5
V gene: TRBV28
CDR3 DNA: TGTGCCAGCAGTTCTTATGCCCCCGGAGTAGGAGAGACCCAGTACTTC
CDR3 protein: CASSSYAPGVGETQYF

D gene: TRBD1
clone size: NA
J gene: TRBJ1-1
V gene: TRBV5-1
CDR3 DNA: TGCGCCAGCAGAGGAGCCCTGGACAGGGGGGGGACTGAAGCTTTCTTT
CDR3 protein: CASRGALDRGGTEAFF

D gene: TRBD2
clone size: NA
J gene: TRBJ2-7
V gene: TRBV27
CDR3 DNA: TGTGCCAGCAGTCCCCCCCCGGGACTAGCGGGATCCTACGAGCAGTACTTC
CDR3 protein: CASSPPPGLAGSYEQYF

D gene: TRBD2
clone size: NA
J gene: TRBJ2-2
V gene: TRBV28
CDR3 DNA: TGTGCCAGTACTAGCGCCTCAACCGGGGAGCTGTTTTTT
CDR3 protein: CASTSASTGELFF

D gene: NA
clone size: NA
J gene: TRBJ2-7
V gene: TRBV14
CDR3 DNA: TGTGCCAGCAGCCAAGCCGGGGGCATCTACGAGCAGTACTTC
CDR3 protein: CASSQAGGIYEQYF

D gene: NA
clone size: NA
J gene: TRBJ2-3
V gene: TRBV28
CDR3 DNA: TGTGCCAGCAGTTTATATTCCCAAAAATTGGAAGATACGCAGTATTTT
CDR3 protein: CASSLYSQKLEDTQYF

D gene: NA
clone size: once
J gene: TRBJ2-2
V gene: TRBV3-1/TRBV3-2
CDR3 DNA: TGTGCCAGCAGCCAAGGAACGTTAGGGGAGCTGTTTTTT
CDR3 protein: CASSQGTLGELFF

D gene: TRBD1
clone size: NA
J gene: TRBJ1-1
V gene: TRBV7-6
CDR3 DNA: TGTGCCAGCAGCCGCGGACAGGGAGGTTTCACTGAAGCTTTCTTT
CDR3 protein: CASSRGQGGFTEAFF

D gene: NA
clone size: NA
J gene: TRBJ1-1
V gene: TRBV30
CDR3 DNA: TGTGCCTGGAGTGTTCAGGTTGAAGCTTTCTTT
CDR3 protein: CAWSVQVEAFF

D gene: TRBD1
clone size: NA
J gene: TRBJ1-6
V gene: TRBV5-1
CDR3 DNA: TGCGCCAGCAGCGGAGGACAGGGTTATAATTCACCCCTCCACTTT
CDR3 protein: CASSGGQGYNSPLHF

D gene: NA
clone size: NA
J gene: TRBJ2-2
V gene: TRBV6-5
CDR3 DNA: TGTGCCAGCAGTTACTTCCTAGCGAACACCGGGGAGCTGTTTTTT
CDR3 protein: CASSYFLANTGELFF

D gene: TRBD1
clone size: NA
J gene: TRBJ1-2
V gene: TRBV24-1
CDR3 DNA: TGTGCCACCAGTGATTTAGGGACAGGGGGAGGCTACACCTTC
CDR3 protein: CATSDLGTGGGYTF